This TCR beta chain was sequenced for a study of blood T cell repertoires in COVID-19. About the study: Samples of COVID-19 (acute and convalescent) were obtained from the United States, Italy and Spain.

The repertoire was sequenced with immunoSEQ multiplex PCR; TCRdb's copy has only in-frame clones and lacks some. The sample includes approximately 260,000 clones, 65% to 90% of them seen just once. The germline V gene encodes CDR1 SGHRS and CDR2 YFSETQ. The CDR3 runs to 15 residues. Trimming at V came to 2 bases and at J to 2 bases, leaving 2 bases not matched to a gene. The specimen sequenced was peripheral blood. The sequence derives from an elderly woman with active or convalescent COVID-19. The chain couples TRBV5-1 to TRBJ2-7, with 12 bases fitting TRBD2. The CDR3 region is CASSFTSGGTYEQYF. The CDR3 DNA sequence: TGCGCCAGCAGCTTCACTAGCGGGGGGACCTACGAGCAGTACTTC.